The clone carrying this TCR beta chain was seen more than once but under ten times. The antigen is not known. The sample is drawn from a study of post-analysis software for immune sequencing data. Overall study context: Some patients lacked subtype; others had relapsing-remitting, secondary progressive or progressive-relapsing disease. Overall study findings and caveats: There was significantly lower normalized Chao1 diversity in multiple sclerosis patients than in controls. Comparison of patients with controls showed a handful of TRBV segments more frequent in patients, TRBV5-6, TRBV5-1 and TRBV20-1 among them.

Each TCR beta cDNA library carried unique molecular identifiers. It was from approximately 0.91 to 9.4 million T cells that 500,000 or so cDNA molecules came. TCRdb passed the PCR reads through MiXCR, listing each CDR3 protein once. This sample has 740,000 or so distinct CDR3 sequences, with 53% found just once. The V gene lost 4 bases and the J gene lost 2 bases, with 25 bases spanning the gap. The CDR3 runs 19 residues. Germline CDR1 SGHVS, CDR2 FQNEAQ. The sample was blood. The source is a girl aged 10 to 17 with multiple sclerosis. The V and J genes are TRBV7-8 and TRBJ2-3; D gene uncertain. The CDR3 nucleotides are TGTGCCAGCAGCTACCCCCTAGGGTTCCAGCCCTCGGACACAGATACGCAGTATTTT. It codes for CASSYPLGFQPSDTDTQYF.